One and the same sample provided the 2 T cell receptor beta chains below, sequenced in a study of liver allograft versus peripheral blood T cells. About the study: Transplanted-liver T cell receptor repertoires were compared with recipients' peripheral blood repertoires.

TCRdb re-called the reads with MiXCR, one entry per CDR3 protein. In the table there are about 14,000 distinct CDR3 sequences, 20% to 25% of which are singletons. These receptors originate from a human patient who had a liver transplant. Some of these T cells may belong to the graft donor.

This clonotype is judged medium-sized. The CDR3 nucleotides are TGTGCCAGCGGGGGGGAGAGAGGAGAGAGCAATCAGCCCCAGCATTTT. Translated, it gives CASGGERGESNQPQHF. The chain joins TRBV6-2 or TRBV6-3 to TRBJ1-5, with D perhaps matching TRBD1 (5 bases). V was pared by 8 bases and J by 1 base, with 18 bases between. CDR3 size: 16 residues. Germline assignment: CDR1 MNHEY and CDR2 SVGEGT.

This clonotype is termed medium-sized. The chain combines TRBV18 with TRBJ1-4; 10 nucleotides line up with TRBD1. The CDR3 has 15 residues. After removal of 0 bases from V and 6 bases from J, the junction contained 1 base not matched to a gene. In germline, CDR1 is KGHSH, CDR2 LQKENI. The CDR3 bases are TGTGCCAGCTCACCACCGACAGGGGGCTATGAAAAACTGTTTTTT. Translated: CASSPPTGGYEKLFF. Supplemented by reference TRBV18 and TRBJ1-4, the full variable domain reads NAGVMQNPRHLVRRRGQEARLRCSPMKGHSHVYWYRQLPEEGLKFMVYLQKENIIDESGMPKERFSAEFPKEGPSILRIQQVVRGDSAAYFCASSPPTGGYEKLFFGSGTQLSVL.